A single sample is the source of the 7 T cell receptor beta chains below, sequenced in a study of identical twins. TCRdb analysed the 5' RACE reads with MiXCR anew, one entry per CDR3 protein. There are 700,000 to 950,000 distinct CDR3 sequences in the sample; around an eighth occur only once, and under 2% lies in the top ten. The data also belong to a second study, concerning yellow fever vaccine responses in identical twins.

The sample taken for sequencing was PBMCs. These TCRs come from a young woman in good health.

The rearrangement joins TRBV5-1 to TRBJ2-2, with 7 bases that match TRBD1. Per germline, CDR1 SGHRS and CDR2 YFSETQ. The CDR3 loop spans 14 amino acids. After removal of 9 bases from V and 5 bases from J, the junction contained 10 bases not matched to a gene. The CDR3 region is CATLDRAWTGELFF. The CDR3 nucleotides are TGCGCCACCTTAGACAGGGCTTGGACCGGGGAGCTGTTTTTT.

The chain uses TRBV11-2 and TRBJ2-1; 10 bases agree with TRBD2. CDR3 size: 20 residues. The ends lost 5 bases at V and 1 base at J; junction bases unmatched: 17. Germline CDR1 and CDR2: SGHAT and FQNNGV. CDR3 coding DNA: TGTGCCAGCAGCCGAAGGGCGGGCCCTAGCGGGAGTTTGTCCTACAATGAGCAGTTCTTC. Its protein product is CASSRRAGPSGSLSYNEQFF.

There are a few counts of this clonotype. The V gene is TRBV2, the J gene TRBJ2-5; D gene unclear. Trimming removed 6 bases at V and 1 base at J, with 12 bases between. The CDR3 has 14 amino acids. Per germline, CDR1 SNHLY and CDR2 FYNNEI. CDR3 bases: TGTGCCAGCAGCACCTGGACCAGCCAAGAGACCCAGTACTTC. Amino acid sequence: CASSTWTSQETQYF.

This chain joins TRBV12-3 or TRBV12-4 and TRBJ2-7; D possibly corresponds to TRBD2 (5 bases). V shed 0 bases and J shed 5 bases, with 11 bases lying between them. The CDR3 loop spans 14 amino acids. CDR3 sequence: CASSLAGAVHEQYV. CDR3 bases: TGTGCCAGCAGTTTAGCGGGAGCGGTACACGAGCAGTACGTC.

The chain has TRBV5-1 and TRBJ2-1; TRBD2 might be the D (6 bases). V lost 3 bases to trimming and J lost 5 bases, with 12 bases between them. CDR1 is SGHRS, CDR2 YFSETQ, per germline. CDR3 length: 14 residues. The CDR3 loop is CASSWGEDHNEQFF. Written as DNA, the CDR3 is TGCGCCAGCAGCTGGGGGGAGGATCACAATGAGCAGTTCTTC.

This clonotype has just a few counts. In DNA, the CDR3 is TGTGCCACCAGTGATTCCTCGGGGACCGGGGAGCTGTTTTTT. Amino acid sequence: CATSDSSGTGELFF. The rearrangement joins TRBV24-1 to TRBJ2-2; possible D gene TRBD2, 5 bases. The CDR3 spans 14 residues. CDR1 is KGHDR and CDR2 is SFDVKD in the germline V gene. Trimming took 2 bases from V and 5 from J, leaving 8 bases between them.

The gene calls are TRBV24-1 and TRBJ2-3, with 9 bases aligning to TRBD2. This CDR3 has 15 residues. Trimming cost V 6 bases and J 4 bases; bases outside gene matches: 7. Germline V gives CDR1 KGHDR, CDR2 SFDVKD. For the CDR3, the DNA is TGTGCCACCAGTCCTAGCGGGACCGCCGCAGATACGCAGTATTTT. This translates into CATSPSGTAADTQYF.